This entry concerns a single T cell receptor beta chain. Judged by its sample share, this clonotype qualifies as medium-sized (0.01 to 0.1%). This clone's antigen is unknown. Base qualities are not at hand, and no much larger clone is one base apart. Library method: 5' RACE. Sequencing relied on a NextSeq 500. In the TCR library protocol, a unique molecular identifier was attached to each TCR cDNA molecule so that PCR and sequencing errors could be corrected. The study's own analysis went as follows. TCR identification, UMI-based error correction and CDR3 extraction were all carried out with Decombinator tools. Expanded TCRs were defined as those above a frequency of 2 per 1,000, corresponding to the top 1% of the tumor frequency distribution. Expanded tumor TCRs were classed as regional if statistically deemed absent (corrected P<0.05) from at least one tumor region, otherwise ubiquitous. Rényi diversity was computed with the R vegan package after subsampling each repertoire 100 times to 5,000 TCRs. CDR3 similarity networks were built from amino acid triplet string-kernel similarity, with CDR3s being connected when pairwise similarity was above 0.82. TCRdb reanalyzed the raw reads on its own, using fastp at Q25 for trimming and MiXCR for clone calling, and kept in-frame beta chains. Rows with one shared CDR3 protein collapse into an entry with the most common genes and DNA. TCRdb's processing, not the study's, gives the V and J calls here. This sample lists roughly 1,500 distinct CDR3 sequences; around 5.3% were detected once. Approximately 8.9% of the sample is taken by the ten largest.

Sample time point, as interpreted from the label and publication: sample taken at primary tumor resection. The donors were about 65 patients from the lung TRACERx cohort who had early-stage, untreated non-small cell lung cancer. For TCR sequencing, whole RNA was extracted from tumor and nontumor lung tissue, or from cryopreserved PBMC samples, and no cell sorting was done. A patient was chosen for TCR sequencing only when enough RNA was available from at least two tumor regions. A lung pathologist reviewed the tumor and adjacent nontumor lung specimens before the specimens were selected. Inclusive of the bounding cysteine and phenylalanine, the CDR3 is 16 residues long. Only the CDR3 DNA stays, 48 bases, in frame from base 1. At the junction V is shortened by 0 bases and J by 8 bases; bases outside the gene matches: 7. Via the germline V gene, CDR1 is LGHNA and CDR2 YSLEER. This sample is part of a study of spatial heterogeneity in lung cancer (dated 2019 in TCRdb). About the study as a whole: Beta-chain transcripts were consistently detected in greater numbers than alpha-chain transcripts, which likely reflects a higher abundance of beta-chain transcripts. At surgery, 220 tumor regions, 64 matched nontumor lung samples and more than 50 PBMC samples were TCR-sequenced for both alpha and beta chains. In tumor regions, TCR transcript counts showed a strong correlation with a T cell transcriptional module score from matched bulk RNA-seq. In non-small cell lung cancer, the study quantitatively compared TCR alpha and beta repertoires across several tumor regions, matched nontumor lung, and blood. Nonsynonymous mutation counts, determined by whole-exome sequencing of tumor tissue, were related to TCR repertoire features. In the raw uncorrected reads, each unique combination of TCR and UMI appeared more than ten times on average.

Results and caveats for the whole study, not just this receptor: Confirming at a functional level the hypothesis that regional TCRs recognize regional mutations was considered to require additional single-cell paired TCR alpha and beta sequencing. The number of expanded intratumoral alpha and beta TCRs correlated with the tumor nonsynonymous mutation count. TCR-seq coverage of tumor T cells was estimated at only roughly 7.7% for alpha chains and 13% to 15% for beta chains. Counts of ubiquitous and regional expanded TCRs were found to correlate with counts of ubiquitous and regional nonsynonymous mutations, respectively.

The rearrangement combines TRBV4-3 with TRBJ2-1; the junction holds 10 bases that match TRBD2. The sequence was obtained from a male donor with early-stage non-small cell lung cancer. The input for sequencing was lung tumor tissue, taken at surgery. The CDR3 has the sequence CASSQEGLAGVDEQFF. Here is the DNA: TGCGCCAGCAGCCAAGAGGGCCTAGCGGGAGTAGATGAGCAGTTCTTC.